This paragraph covers one T cell receptor (beta chain) sequence. These data originate in a study of blood T cell repertoires in COVID-19. Study background: The analysed material was cDNA or gDNA that came from T cells, B-cell-depleted T cells, or PBMCs.

TCRdb's table, derived via immunoSEQ multiplex PCR, lists solely in-frame clones and lacks some. Of 120,000 or so clones listed, over 75% are singletons. J lost 5 bases, V lost 2 bases, and 6 bases had no gene match. Germline-derived CDR1 and CDR2 are SGHRS and YFSETQ. This CDR3 spans 16 amino acids. The TCR originated in an elderly man with active or convalescent COVID-19. Sequencing input: peripheral blood. V and J are TRBV5-1 and TRBJ2-1, with 11 bases matching TRBD2. This CDR3 is CASSLGTSGSHNEQFF. CDR3 bases: TGCGCCAGCAGCTTAGGGACTAGCGGTTCTCACAATGAGCAGTTCTTC.